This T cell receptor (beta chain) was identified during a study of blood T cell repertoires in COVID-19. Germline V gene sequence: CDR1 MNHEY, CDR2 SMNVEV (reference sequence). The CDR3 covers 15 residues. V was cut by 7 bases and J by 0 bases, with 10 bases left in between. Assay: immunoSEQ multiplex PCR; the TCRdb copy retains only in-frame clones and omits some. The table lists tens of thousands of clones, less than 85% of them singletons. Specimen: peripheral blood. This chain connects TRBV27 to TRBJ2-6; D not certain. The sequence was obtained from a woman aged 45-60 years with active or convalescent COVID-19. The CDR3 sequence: CASTNLGSGANVLTF. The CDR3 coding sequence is TGTGCCAGCACTAACCTTGGCTCTGGGGCCAACGTCCTGACTTTC. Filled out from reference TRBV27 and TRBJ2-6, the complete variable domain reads EAQVTQNPRYLITVTGKKLTVTCSQNMNHEYMSWYRQDPGLGLRQIYYSMNVEVTDKGDVPEGYKVSRKEKRNFPLILESPSPNQTSLYFCASTNLGSGANVLTFGAGSRLTVL.